This T cell receptor (beta chain) was sequenced during a study of blood T cell repertoires in COVID-19. Study overall: Sites in the United States, Italy and Spain provided acute and convalescent COVID-19 samples. PBMCs, B-cell-depleted T cells, or T cells were the source of the cDNA or gDNA that made up the material.

Trimming removed 6 bases from V and 2 bases from J; junction bases left unmatched: 8. This CDR3 region has 15 residues. Germline V lookup: CDR1 MDHEN, CDR2 SYDVKM. Authors' processing steps: Reference gene primer amplification gave nucleated cell count estimates. The repertoire was sequenced with immunoSEQ multiplex PCR; TCRdb's copy has only in-frame clones and lacks some. That table supplies the V and J calls and clone size; D and trimming were determined from the DNA. The sample carries about 200,000 clones, around 86% recorded once. This clone was observed a handful of times. The sequencing input was peripheral blood. This rearrangement joins TRBV28 to TRBJ2-7; 9 bases fit TRBD2. This TCR was recovered from a middle-aged man with acute or convalescent COVID-19. CDR3 DNA sequence: TGTGCCAGCAGCTACAGCGGGGGGACCGCCTACGAGCAGTACTTC. Protein sequence: CASSYSGGTAYEQYF.